Listed below are T cell receptor beta chains from one sample, sequenced in a study of response to subunit inactivated influenza vaccine. TCRdb itself ran the RT-PCR reads through MiXCR, one entry per CDR3 protein. Here the sample spans 530,000 or so distinct CDR3 sequences, 13% to 15% being singletons. The sample in question was PBMCs from blood, obtained about 12 days after vaccination. The origin of the receptors is a man aged 45-65 years who received an inactivated influenza vaccine. Each CDR3 is given with its conserved first and last residue. D genes are given only for firm matches. Clone size is given for some rows only: seen once, a few or many times, or a class if the clone is expanded.

clone_size j_call d_call v_call cdr3_nt cdr3_aa
- TRBJ2-7 - TRBV20-1 TGCAGTGCTAGAGATCTATCAGCCGAGCAGTACTTC CSARDLSAEQYF
few TRBJ2-1 TRBD2 TRBV4-3 TGCGCCAGCAGCCAAGAGGGGACTAGTTACAATGAGCAGTTCTTC CASSQEGTSYNEQFF
many TRBJ2-7 - TRBV4-1 TGCGCCAGCAGCCAAGTTCTATCTTCGGCAGTTCCAGCCTACGAGCAGTACTTC CASSQVLSSAVPAYEQYF
- TRBJ2-2 - TRBV4-3 TGCGCCAGCAGCCAAGGGTCTTCGGGGGCCGGGGAGCTGTTTTTT CASSQGSSGAGELFF
- TRBJ2-7 TRBD2 TRBV28 TGTGCCAGCAGGGCGGAGGGCGGGAGGGCGTACGAGCAGTACTTC CASRAEGGRAYEQYF
few TRBJ2-1 TRBD2 TRBV20-1 TGCAGTGCTAGACCCTTAAGGGGACTAGCGGGAGGGTCCTCCTACAATGAGCAGTTCTTC CSARPLRGLAGGSSYNEQFF
- TRBJ2-7 - TRBV20-1 TGCAGTGCTAGAGAGGAGGCGACCAGCTACGAGCAGTACTTC CSAREEATSYEQYF
few TRBJ2-1 TRBD2 TRBV20-1 TGCAGTGCTAGAGCTCCGGGACTAGCCTACAATGAGCAGTTCTTC CSARAPGLAYNEQFF
few TRBJ2-1 TRBD2 TRBV7-2 TGTGCCAGCAGCTTAGCGTGGGGGACTAATTACAATGAGCAGTTCTTC CASSLAWGTNYNEQFF
- TRBJ2-2 - TRBV3-1 TGTGCCAGCAGCCAAGAAGGACAGATGAACACCGGGGAGCTGTTTTTT CASSQEGQMNTGELFF
few TRBJ2-1 - TRBV12-3/TRBV12-4 TGTGCCAGCAGCTCGGGACACCGGGTGGGTGAGCAGTTCTTC CASSSGHRVGEQFF
- TRBJ2-1 - TRBV4-3 TGCGCCAGCAGCCAAGAAGGTGGACTGTACTACAATGAGCAGTTCTTC CASSQEGGLYYNEQFF
- TRBJ1-5 - TRBV20-1 TGCAGTGCTAGTAGGGGAAATCGGAATCAGCCCCAGCATTTT CSASRGNRNQPQHF
- TRBJ2-5 TRBD1 TRBV18 TGTGCCAGCTCAAGACAGGGGGCAAAAGAGACCCAGTACTTC CASSRQGAKETQYF
- TRBJ1-1 - TRBV4-2 TGTGCCAGCAGCCAAGATCCCCTAGGGAACACTGAAGCTTTCTTT CASSQDPLGNTEAFF
few TRBJ2-3 - TRBV12-3/TRBV12-4 TGTGCCAGCAGTTCCGGAACCTACCAAGGCAATACGCAGTATTTT CASSSGTYQGNTQYF
- TRBJ1-1 - TRBV28 TGTGCCAGCAGACAATCGAGGACTGAAGCTTTCTTT CASRQSRTEAFF
few TRBJ1-2 - TRBV7-9 TGTGCCAGCACCGTAGGGGCGCGACCTAACTATGGCTACACCTTC CASTVGARPNYGYTF
few TRBJ2-7 - TRBV7-2 TGTGCCAGCAGCTTAGGTTGGCGGGACTACGAGCAGTACTTC CASSLGWRDYEQYF
- TRBJ2-5 - TRBV7-7 TGTGCCAGCAGCTCGACCGGGACCCAAGAGACCCAGTACTTC CASSSTGTQETQYF
few TRBJ2-7 - TRBV29-1 TGCAGCGTACATGTACAGGGGAGGGCCTACGAGCAGTACTTC CSVHVQGRAYEQYF
few TRBJ1-4 TRBD1 TRBV5-1 TGCGCCAGCAGCCTATCCGGGACAGTTAATGAAAAACTGTTTTTT CASSLSGTVNEKLFF
few TRBJ2-3 - TRBV24-1 TGTGCCACCAGTGACCCCCGATACACAGATACGCAGTATTTT CATSDPRYTDTQYF
- TRBJ2-1 TRBD2 TRBV28 TGTGCCAGCAGTTTCCAACCCCGGGGGGGCCAGTTCTTC CASSFQPRGGQFF
few TRBJ2-1 TRBD2 TRBV7-9 TGTGCCAGCAGCTTTAGACTAGCACTCGATGAGCAGTTCTTC CASSFRLALDEQFF
many TRBJ2-5 - TRBV5-1 TGCGCCAGCAGCTTGAAGTTTAAAGAGACCCAGTACTTC CASSLKFKETQYF
- TRBJ2-1 - TRBV6-2/TRBV6-3 TGTGCCAGCAGTAAACCCTCAGGGACGAGGAACTACAATGAGCAGTTCTTC CASSKPSGTRNYNEQFF
- TRBJ2-5 TRBD2 TRBV5-1 TGCGCCAGCAGCGAAGGCGGGAGGGAGGAGACCCAGTACTTC CASSEGGREETQYF
- TRBJ2-3 - TRBV10-3 TGTGCCATCAGTGTCTTGCCGGGACAAAGCACAGATACGCAGTATTTT CAISVLPGQSTDTQYF